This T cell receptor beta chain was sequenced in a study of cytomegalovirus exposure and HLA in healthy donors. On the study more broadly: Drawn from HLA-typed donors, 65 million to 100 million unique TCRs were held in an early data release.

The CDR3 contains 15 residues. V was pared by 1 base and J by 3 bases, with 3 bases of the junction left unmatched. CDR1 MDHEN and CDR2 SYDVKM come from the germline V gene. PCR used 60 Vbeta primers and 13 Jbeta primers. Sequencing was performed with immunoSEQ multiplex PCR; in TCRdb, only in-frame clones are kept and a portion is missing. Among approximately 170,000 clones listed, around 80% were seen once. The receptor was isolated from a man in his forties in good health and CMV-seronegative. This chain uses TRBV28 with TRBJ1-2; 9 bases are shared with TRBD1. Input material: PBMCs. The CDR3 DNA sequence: TGTGCCAGCAGTTTATATAGGACAGGGGACTATGGCTACACCTTC. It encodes CASSLYRTGDYGYTF.